The clone carrying this T cell receptor (beta chain) was seen more than once but under ten times. Its antigen is still unknown. This sample was included in a study of cytotoxic CD8 clonotypes in ibrutinib-treated CLL. Study as a whole: Around 25 partial and 2 complete responses; at median roughly 68 months, approximately 15 remitted, about 12 progressed. The authors obtained response samples at a median of around 12 months of treatment, range 6 to 36.

Using immunoSEQ multiplex PCR, the repertoire was profiled, and TCRdb retains in-frame clones only, with some absent. The table has roughly 220,000 clones, about 75% seen once. Study outcomes and limitations: At progression, clonality fell back toward baseline after rising at ibrutinib response.

The receptor was isolated from a human donor with chronic lymphocytic leukemia. The sample here was PBMCs, taken after 12 months of ibrutinib treatment.

CDR3 sequence reads: CASTTGTGYYTF. For the CDR3, the DNA is TGTGCCAGCACCACCGGGACAGGCTACTACACCTTC. The chain joins TRBV2 to TRBJ1-2; 8 bases align to TRBD1. The germline gives CDR1 SNHLY, CDR2 FYNNEI. The CDR3 spans 12 residues. V lost 7 bases, J lost 10 bases, and 8 bases stayed unmatched.